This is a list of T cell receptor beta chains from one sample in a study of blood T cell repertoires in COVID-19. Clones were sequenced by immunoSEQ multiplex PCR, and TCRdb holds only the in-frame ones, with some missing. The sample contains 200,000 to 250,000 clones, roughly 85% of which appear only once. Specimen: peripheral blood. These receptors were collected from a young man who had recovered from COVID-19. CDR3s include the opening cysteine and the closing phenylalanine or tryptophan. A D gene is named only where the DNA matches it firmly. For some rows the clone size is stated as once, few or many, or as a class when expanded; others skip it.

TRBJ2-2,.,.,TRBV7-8,CASSLRTSNTGELFF,TGTGCCAGCAGCTTACGTACTAGCAACACCGGGGAGCTGTTTTTT
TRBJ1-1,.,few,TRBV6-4,CASSDGWREAFF,TGTGCCAGCAGTGACGGGTGGAGGGAAGCTTTCTTT
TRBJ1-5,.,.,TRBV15,CATSIGVGPQHF,TGTGCCACCAGCATCGGTGTTGGGCCCCAGCATTTT
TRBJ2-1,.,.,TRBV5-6,CASSLAGPNEQFF,TGTGCCAGCAGCTTGGCCGGTCCCAATGAGCAGTTCTTC
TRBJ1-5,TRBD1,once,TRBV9,CASSATGGGQPQHF,TGTGCCAGCAGCGCGACAGGGGGCGGGCAGCCCCAGCATTTT
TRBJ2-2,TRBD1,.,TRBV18,CASSAQGMRTGELFF,TGTGCCAGCTCAGCACAGGGGATGAGGACCGGGGAGCTGTTTTTT
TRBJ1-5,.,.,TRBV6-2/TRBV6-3,CASSQRHHRPFNQPQHF,TGTGCCAGCAGTCAACGCCATCACAGGCCTTTCAATCAGCCCCAGCATTTT
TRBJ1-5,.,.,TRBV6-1,CASSEFGNMAQHF,TGTGCCAGCAGTGAATTCGGGAATATGGCCCAGCATTTT
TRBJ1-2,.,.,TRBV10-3,CAISESVRSGLSYTF,TGTGCCATCAGTGAGTCGGTCAGGAGCGGCTTGAGCTACACCTTC
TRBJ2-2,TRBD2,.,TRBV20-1,CSASGLAGWTGELFF,TGCAGTGCTAGTGGGCTAGCGGGGTGGACCGGGGAGCTGTTTTTT
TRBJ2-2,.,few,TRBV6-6,CASSLTRPSPTLERLFF,TGTGCCAGCAGTCTCACGCGGCCTTCCCCAACGCTAGAAAGGCTGTTTTTT
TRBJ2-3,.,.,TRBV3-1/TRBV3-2,CASSLQAAPGTQYF,TGTGCCAGCAGCCTACAAGCGGCCCCAGGTACGCAGTATTTT
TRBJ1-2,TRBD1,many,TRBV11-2,CASSLGQGKGEGYTF,TGTGCCAGCAGCCTCGGACAGGGGAAGGGAGAGGGCTACACCTTC
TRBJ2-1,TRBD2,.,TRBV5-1,CASSLAGGPNEQFF,TGCGCCAGCAGCTTGGCGGGGGGGCCGAATGAGCAGTTCTTC
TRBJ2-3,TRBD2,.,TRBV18,CASSLRSSGGTDTQYF,TGTGCCAGCTCACTCCGATCTAGCGGGGGCACAGATACGCAGTATTTT
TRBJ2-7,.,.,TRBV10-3,CAISTGLSYEQYF,TGTGCCATCAGTACAGGGTTGTCCTACGAGCAGTACTTC
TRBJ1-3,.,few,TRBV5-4,CASSSSTGTGNTIYF,TGTGCCAGCAGCTCCTCGACAGGAACGGGAAACACCATATATTTT
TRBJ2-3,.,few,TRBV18,CASSRVNGDTQYF,TGTGCCAGCTCTCGCGTCAACGGGGATACGCAGTATTTT
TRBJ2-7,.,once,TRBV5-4,CASSPSSTGSYEQYF,TGTGCCAGCAGCCCTTCCTCGACAGGATCCTACGAGCAGTACTTC
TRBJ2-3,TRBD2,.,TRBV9,CASTLTSGGALDTQYF,TGTGCCAGCACCCTTACTAGCGGGGGGGCTTTGGATACGCAGTATTTT
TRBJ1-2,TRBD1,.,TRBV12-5,CASGHNREDRALVYGYTF,TGTGCTAGTGGTCATAACCGAGAAGACAGGGCGTTGGTCTATGGCTACACCTTC
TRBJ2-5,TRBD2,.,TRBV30,CAWSPHRGGEGETQYF,TGTGCCTGGAGTCCCCACCGGGGGGGGGAGGGAGAGACCCAGTACTTC
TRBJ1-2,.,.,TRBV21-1,CASSKGTGDYYGYTF,TGTGCCAGCAGCAAGGGGACAGGGGATTACTATGGCTACACCTTC
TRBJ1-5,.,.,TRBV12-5,CASGLGLRDGNQPQHF,TGTGCTAGTGGTTTGGGGCTCAGGGATGGCAATCAGCCCCAGCATTTT
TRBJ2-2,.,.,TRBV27,CASSLYNANTGELFF,TGTGCCAGCAGTTTATACAACGCGAACACCGGGGAGCTGTTTTTT
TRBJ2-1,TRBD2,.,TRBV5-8,CASSHGLAGGISYNEQFF,TGTGCCAGCAGCCATGGACTAGCGGGGGGGATCTCCTACAATGAGCAGTTCTTC
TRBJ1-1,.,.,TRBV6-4,CASLFPRSEAFF,TGTGCCAGCCTATTTCCGAGGTCTGAAGCTTTCTTT
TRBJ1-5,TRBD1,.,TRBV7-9,CASSLGQFDQPQHF,TGTGCCAGCAGCTTGGGACAGTTCGATCAGCCCCAGCATTTT
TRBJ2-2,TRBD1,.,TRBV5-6,CASSGGTGPNTGELFF,TGTGCCAGCAGCGGGGGGACAGGGCCGAACACCGGGGAGCTGTTTTTT
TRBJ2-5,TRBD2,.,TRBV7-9,CASSLRLAEETQYF,TGTGCCAGCAGCTTACGACTAGCGGAAGAGACCCAGTACTTC
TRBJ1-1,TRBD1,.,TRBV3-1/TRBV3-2,CASSLTGTRTEAFF,TGTGCCAGCAGCCTGACAGGGACGAGGACTGAAGCTTTCTTT
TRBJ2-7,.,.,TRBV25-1,CASRRDSYEQYF,TGTGCCAGCAGGCGGGATTCCTACGAGCAGTACTTC
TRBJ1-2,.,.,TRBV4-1,CASSQDRVTGGYTF,TGCGCCAGCAGCCAAGATCGAGTCACGGGAGGCTACACCTTC
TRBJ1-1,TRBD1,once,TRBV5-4,CASSSKQGGNTEAFF,TGTGCCAGCAGCTCGAAACAGGGGGGCAACACTGAAGCTTTCTTT
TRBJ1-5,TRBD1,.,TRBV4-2,CASSQSSGTGGYSNQPQHF,TGTGCCAGCAGCCAATCATCCGGGACAGGGGGTTATAGCAATCAGCCCCAGCATTTT
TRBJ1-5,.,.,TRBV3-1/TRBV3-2,CASSPLDRNQPQHF,TGTGCCAGCAGCCCCCTGGACAGAAATCAGCCCCAGCATTTT
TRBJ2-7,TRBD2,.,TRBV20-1,CSARGLAGCYF,TGCAGTGCCCGAGGACTAGCGGGCTGTTACTTC
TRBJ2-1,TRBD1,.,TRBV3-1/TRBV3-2,CASSPPWDRHHNEQFF,TGTGCCAGCAGCCCTCCTTGGGACAGACACCACAATGAGCAGTTCTTC
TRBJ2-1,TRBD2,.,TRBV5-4,CASSPGGPYNEQFF,TGTGCCAGCAGCCCGGGGGGGCCCTACAATGAGCAGTTCTTC
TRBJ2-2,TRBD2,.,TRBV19,CASKVGGVNTGELFF,TGTGCCAGTAAGGTCGGGGGGGTGAACACCGGGGAGCTGTTTTTT
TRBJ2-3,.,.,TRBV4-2,CASSQDTRPLTDTQYF,TGTGCCAGCAGCCAGGACACCAGGCCGCTCACAGATACGCAGTATTTT
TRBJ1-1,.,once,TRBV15,CATSSPNLPYTEAFF,TGTGCCACCAGCAGTCCCAACTTACCCTACACTGAAGCTTTCTTT
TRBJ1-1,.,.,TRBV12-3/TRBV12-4,CASSLGGEAFF,TGTGCCAGCAGTTTGGGGGGTGAAGCTTTCTTT